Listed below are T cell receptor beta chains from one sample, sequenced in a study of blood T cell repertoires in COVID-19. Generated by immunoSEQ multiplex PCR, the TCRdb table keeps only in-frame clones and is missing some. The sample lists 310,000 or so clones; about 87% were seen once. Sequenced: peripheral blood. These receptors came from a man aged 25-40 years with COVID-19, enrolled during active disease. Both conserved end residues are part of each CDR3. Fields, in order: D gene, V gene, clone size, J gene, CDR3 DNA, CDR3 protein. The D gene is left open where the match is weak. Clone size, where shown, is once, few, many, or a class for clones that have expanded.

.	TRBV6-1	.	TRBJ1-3	TGTGCCAGCAGTGACCTGGGAGGGTTCGGAAACACCATATATTTT	CASSDLGGFGNTIYF
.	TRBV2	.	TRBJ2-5	TGTGCCAGCAGTGATCTGGGTGTGGAGACCCAGTACTTC	CASSDLGVETQYF
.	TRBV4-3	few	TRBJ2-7	TGCGCCAGCAGCCAAGAAGACAGTCGGACGTCGTACGAGCAGTACTTC	CASSQEDSRTSYEQYF
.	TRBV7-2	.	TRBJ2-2	TGTGCCAGCAGCTTAGCTCGGTCCGGGGAGCTGTTTTTT	CASSLARSGELFF
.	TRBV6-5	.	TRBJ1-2	TGTGCCAGCAGTTACTCTCCGGGATCAAACTATGGCTACACCTTC	CASSYSPGSNYGYTF
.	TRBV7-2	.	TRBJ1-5	TGTGCCAGCAGCCCCCCGGGCTTGAGGGCCCAGCCCCAGCATTTT	CASSPPGLRAQPQHF
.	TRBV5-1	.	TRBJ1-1	TGCGCCAGCAGCTTGGCTAACACTGAAGCTTTCTTT	CASSLANTEAFF
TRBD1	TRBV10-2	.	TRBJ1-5	TGCGCCAGCAAGGGGGCAGGGGATCAGCCCCAGCATTTT	CASKGAGDQPQHF
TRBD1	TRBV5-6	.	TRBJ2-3	TGTGCCAGCAGCTCAAGACAGGGTATCACAGATACGCAGTATTTT	CASSSRQGITDTQYF
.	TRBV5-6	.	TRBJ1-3	TGTGCCAGCAGCCTCCGACAGCTCACTGGAAACACCATATATTTT	CASSLRQLTGNTIYF
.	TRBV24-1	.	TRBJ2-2	TGTGCCACCAGTGATAATCCTGCCGGGGAGCTGTTTTTT	CATSDNPAGELFF
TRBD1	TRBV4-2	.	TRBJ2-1	TGTGCCAGCAGCCAAAGGTTGCGACAGGGCGCCTCCTACAATGAGCAGTTCTTC	CASSQRLRQGASYNEQFF
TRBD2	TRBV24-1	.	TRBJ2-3	TGTGCCACCAGTGATACGGGGGACTACACAGATACGCAGTATTTT	CATSDTGDYTDTQYF
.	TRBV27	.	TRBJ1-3	TGTGCCAGCAGAGCCGGGACCAGGGGCGGAAACACCATATATTTT	CASRAGTRGGNTIYF
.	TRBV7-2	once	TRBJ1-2	TGTGCCAGCAGCTTAGTGGTGATAGCTAACTATGGCTACACCTTC	CASSLVVIANYGYTF
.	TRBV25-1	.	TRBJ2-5	TGTGCCAGCAGTGAAGGGGGCGGATCCCCGGAGACCCAGTACTTC	CASSEGGGSPETQYF
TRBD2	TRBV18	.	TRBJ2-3	TGTGCCAGCTCACCACGTGGGAGGGGCGCAGATACGCAGTATTTT	CASSPRGRGADTQYF
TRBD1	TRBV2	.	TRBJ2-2	TGTGCCAGCAATCCGACGGGGACAGTATTATCCGGGGAGCTGTTTTTT	CASNPTGTVLSGELFF
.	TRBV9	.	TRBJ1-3	TGTGCCAGCAGCGATGTAAAGGGGACTGGAAACACCATATATTTT	CASSDVKGTGNTIYF
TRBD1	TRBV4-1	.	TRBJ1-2	TGCGCCAGCAGCCCGATCCGGGACAGAATTTCTAACTATGGCTACACCTTC	CASSPIRDRISNYGYTF
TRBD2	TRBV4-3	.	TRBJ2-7	TGCGCCAGCAGCCAAATTAGCGGGAGGGCCAAGTACGAGCAGTACTTC	CASSQISGRAKYEQYF
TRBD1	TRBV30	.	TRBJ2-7	TGTGCCTGGAGGGGACAGGGAGGGCCCTACGAGCAGTACTTC	CAWRGQGGPYEQYF
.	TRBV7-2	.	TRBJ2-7	TGTGCCAGCAGCACATACTACGAGCAGTACTTC	CASSTYYEQYF
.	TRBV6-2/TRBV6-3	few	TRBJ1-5	TGTGCCAGCAGTTACGGGACACCCGGGGGGAATCAGCCCCAGCATTTT	CASSYGTPGGNQPQHF
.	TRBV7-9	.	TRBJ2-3	TGTGCCAGCAGCTTGGGGGCCGGAACGGGCGCAGATACGCAGTATTTT	CASSLGAGTGADTQYF
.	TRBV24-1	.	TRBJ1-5	TGTGCCACCAGTGATGTCAGTAGCAATCAGCCCCAGCATTTT	CATSDVSSNQPQHF
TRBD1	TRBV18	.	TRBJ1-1	TGTGCCAGCTCACCTGTACAGGGGGCGTTGGACACTGAAGCTTTCTTT	CASSPVQGALDTEAFF
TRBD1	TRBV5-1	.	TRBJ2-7	TGCGCCAGCAGCTTGGTACAGGGGGCGCTTATCTACGAGCAGTACTTC	CASSLVQGALIYEQYF
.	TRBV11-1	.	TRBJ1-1	TGTGCCAGCAGTTTGGGGCAGTGGGCTGAAGCTTTCTTT	CASSLGQWAEAFF
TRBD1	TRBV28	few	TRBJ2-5	TGTGCCAGCAGTTTAATTGCAGGGGGACGGACCCAGTACTTC	CASSLIAGGRTQYF
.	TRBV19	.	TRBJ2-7	TGTGCCAGTAGTCCCTATGAGAGGGGGACCCACGAGCAGTACTTC	CASSPYERGTHEQYF
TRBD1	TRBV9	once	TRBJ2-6	TGTGCCAGCAGCCCGAAACAGGGGGCGCTTTTAACCCCCAGCTCTGGGGCCAACGTCCTGACTTTC	CASSPKQGALLTPSSGANVLTF
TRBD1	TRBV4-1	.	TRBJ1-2	TGCGCCAGCAGCCAGTACCGGGACAGCTATGGCTACACCTTC	CASSQYRDSYGYTF
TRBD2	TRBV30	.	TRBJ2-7	TGTGCCTGGACCCTAGCGGGAGGGACTTACGAGCAGTACTTC	CAWTLAGGTYEQYF
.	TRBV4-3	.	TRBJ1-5	TGCGCCAGCAGCCAAGAACGCGGAAATCAGCCCCAGCATTTT	CASSQERGNQPQHF
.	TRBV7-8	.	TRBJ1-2	TGTGCCAGCAGCCCCACCCTGGGAGGGACCCCATATGGCTACACCTTC	CASSPTLGGTPYGYTF
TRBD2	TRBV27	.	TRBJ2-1	TGTGCCAGCAGTTTTCTGGCGGGAGCTGGCTATGAGCAGTTCTTC	CASSFLAGAGYEQFF
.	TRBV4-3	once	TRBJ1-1	TGCGCCAGCACCGACCAGGGATTTAATGAAGCTTTCTTT	CASTDQGFNEAFF
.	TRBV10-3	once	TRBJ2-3	TGTGCCTCGCGGACTGGGGATACGCAGTATTTT	CASRTGDTQYF
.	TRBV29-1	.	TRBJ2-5	TGCAGCGTTGCTGAGGGAGAGACCCAGTACTTC	CSVAEGETQYF
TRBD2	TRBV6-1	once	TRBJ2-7	TGTGCCAGCAGCGAAACTAGCGGGAGGGCCCGGTCCTACGAGCAGTACTTC	CASSETSGRARSYEQYF
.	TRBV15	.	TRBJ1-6	TGTGCCACCAGCAGAGATGAGGGAATCTTTAATTCACCCCTCCACTTT	CATSRDEGIFNSPLHF
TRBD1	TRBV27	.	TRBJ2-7	TGTGCCAGCAGTTTATCCGGGACAGGCAGATCCTACGAGCAGTACTTC	CASSLSGTGRSYEQYF
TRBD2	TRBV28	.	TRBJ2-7	TGTGCCAGCAGTTTTCTAATTCGGGAGGCCGGCTTCTACGAGCAGTACTTC	CASSFLIREAGFYEQYF
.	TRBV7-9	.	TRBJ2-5	TGTGCCAGCAGCATGATGAGGGGGATCACACAGACCCAGTACTTC	CASSMMRGITQTQYF
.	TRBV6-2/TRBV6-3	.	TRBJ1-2	TGTGCCAGCAGTTACGAGTTATACTATGGCTACACCTTC	CASSYELYYGYTF
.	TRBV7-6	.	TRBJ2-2	TGTGCCAGCAGCTCGTACACCGGGGAGCTGTTTTTT	CASSSYTGELFF
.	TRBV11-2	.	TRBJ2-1	TGTGCCAGCAGCTTAGAATGGGGCGGGACCTACAATGAGCAGTTCTTC	CASSLEWGGTYNEQFF
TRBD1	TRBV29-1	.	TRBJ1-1	TGCAGCGTTGAGTTGGACAGGGGGCGCAGGGCTTTCTTT	CSVELDRGRRAFF
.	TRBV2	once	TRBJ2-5	TGTGCCAGCAGTCCACAGGGGCGGGGAGAGACCCAGTACTTC	CASSPQGRGETQYF
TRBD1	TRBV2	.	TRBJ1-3	TGTGCCAGCAAGATGACAGGGGTCGGAGGAAACACCATATATTTT	CASKMTGVGGNTIYF
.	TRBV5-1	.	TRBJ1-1	TGCGCCAGCAGCTTGCATCCGGGCCCCCGGGAAACTGAAGCTTTCTTT	CASSLHPGPRETEAFF
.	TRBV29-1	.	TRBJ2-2	TGCAGCGTTGAGTGGGGGCGGAACACCGGGGAGCTGTTTTTT	CSVEWGRNTGELFF
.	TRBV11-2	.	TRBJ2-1	TGTGCCAGCAGCGGTCTTAGCAATGAGCAGTTCTTC	CASSGLSNEQFF
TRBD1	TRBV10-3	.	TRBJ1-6	TGTGCCATCAGTGAAACAGGGGATAGTGGTTCACCCCTCCACTTT	CAISETGDSGSPLHF
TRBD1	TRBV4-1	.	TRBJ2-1	TGCGCCAGCAGCCTGGAAACAGGGGGTAACTACAATGAGCAGTTCTTC	CASSLETGGNYNEQFF